The entry below describes one TCR beta chain. Here immunoSEQ multiplex PCR was the method, and the copy in TCRdb shows in-frame clones only, minus some. The sample lists approximately 10,000 clones, roughly nine tenths occurring once. Trimming left V 2 bases short and J 3 bases short, with 7 bases between. Germline loops: CDR1 MDHEN, CDR2 SYDVKM. The length of the CDR3 is 13 residues. These data belong to a study of T cells in localized non-small cell lung cancer. The V gene is TRBV28, the J gene TRBJ1-2, with D possibly TRBD1 on 5 matching bases. The material was peripheral blood, obtained before any cancer treatment. The receptor was isolated from an older female donor with stage II squamous cell lung carcinoma. The CDR3 nucleotides are TGTGCCAGCAGTTTAGGCAGGGACTATGGCTACACCTTC. Translating gives CASSLGRDYGYTF.